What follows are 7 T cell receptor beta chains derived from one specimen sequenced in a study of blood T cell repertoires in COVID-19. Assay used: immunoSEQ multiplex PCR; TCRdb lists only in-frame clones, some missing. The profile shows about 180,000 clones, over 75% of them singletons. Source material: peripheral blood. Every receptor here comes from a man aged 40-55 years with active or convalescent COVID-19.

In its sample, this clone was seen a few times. CDR3 bases: TGCGCCAGCACCGCCGCGGGACGGGGAAACACCATATATTTT. Translation gives CASTAAGRGNTIYF. The chain carries TRBV23-1 and TRBJ1-3, with D perhaps TRBD1 (5 bases). TRBV23-1 is treated as an ORF (open reading frame) with a function not yet certain. V shed 7 bases and J shed 4 bases, with 14 bases lying between them. The CDR3 is 14 residues long.

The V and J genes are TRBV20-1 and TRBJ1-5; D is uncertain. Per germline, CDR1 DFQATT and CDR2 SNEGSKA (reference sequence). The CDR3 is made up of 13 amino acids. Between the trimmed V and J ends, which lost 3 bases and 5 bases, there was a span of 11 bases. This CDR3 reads CSASQNMYQPQHF. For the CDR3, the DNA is TGCAGTGCTAGTCAGAACATGTATCAGCCCCAGCATTTT.

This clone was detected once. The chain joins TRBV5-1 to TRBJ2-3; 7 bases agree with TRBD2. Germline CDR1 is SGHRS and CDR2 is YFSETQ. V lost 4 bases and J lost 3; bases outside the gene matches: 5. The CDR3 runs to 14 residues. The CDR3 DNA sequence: TGCGCCAGCAGCCCCGGGACTAATACAGATACGCAGTATTTT. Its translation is CASSPGTNTDTQYF.

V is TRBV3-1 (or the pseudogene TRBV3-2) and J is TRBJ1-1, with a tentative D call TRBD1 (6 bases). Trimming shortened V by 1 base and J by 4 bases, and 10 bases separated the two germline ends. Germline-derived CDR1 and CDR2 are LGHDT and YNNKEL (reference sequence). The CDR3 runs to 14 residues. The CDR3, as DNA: TGTGCCAGCAGCCAAGTCGGCAGGGGCACTGAAGCTTTCTTT. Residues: CASSQVGRGTEAFF.

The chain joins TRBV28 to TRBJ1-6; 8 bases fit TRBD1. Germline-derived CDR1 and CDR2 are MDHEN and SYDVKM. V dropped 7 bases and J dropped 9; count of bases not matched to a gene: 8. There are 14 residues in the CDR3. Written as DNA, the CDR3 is TGTGCCAGCACCCCCGGACAGGGAGGTTCACCCCTCCACTTT. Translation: CASTPGQGGSPLHF.

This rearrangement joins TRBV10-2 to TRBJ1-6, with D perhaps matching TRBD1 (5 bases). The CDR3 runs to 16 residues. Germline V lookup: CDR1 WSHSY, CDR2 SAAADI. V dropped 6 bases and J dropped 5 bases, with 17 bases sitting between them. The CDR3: CASRGTRGGNNSPLHF. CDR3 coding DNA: TGCGCCAGCAGGGGGACGAGGGGAGGCAATAATTCACCCCTCCACTTT.

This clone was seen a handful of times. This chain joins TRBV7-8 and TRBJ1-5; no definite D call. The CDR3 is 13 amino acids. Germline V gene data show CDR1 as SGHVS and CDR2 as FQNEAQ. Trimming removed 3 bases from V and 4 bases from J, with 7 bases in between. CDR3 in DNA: TGTGCCAGCAGCTTTGGGCATAATCAGCCCCAGCATTTT. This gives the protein CASSFGHNQPQHF.